This TCR beta chain comes out of a study of shared clonotypes between healthy human individuals. Overall study context: Sampling drew on donors who were two women and a few men aged 18 to 49. There were three CD4 naive, three CD4 memory, two CD8 naive and one CD8 memory plates per donor. Study results and limitations: Rarefaction exposed incomplete sorted-subset sequencing despite large depth. Among non-shared clonotypes, generation probabilities were lower than among those shared by all four donors.

With regard to this clone: What it binds is unknown.

Some clones are missing from TCRdb's copy, which holds only in-frame ones; the method was immunoSEQ multiplex PCR. Of about 2.4 million clones in the sample, 80% to 95% were seen once. The CDR3 length is 16 residues. V was clipped by 0 bases and J by 2 bases, with 11 bases between them. Germline CDR1 and CDR2: LGHNT and FRNRAP. The sequenced sample was naive CD4+ T cells from PBMCs. The sample's subset: CD45RA+ positively selected. The gene calls are TRBV12-5 and TRBJ2-1, with unresolved D. The TCR sequence derives from a man between 18 and 29 years old in good health. Some clones in this sample may be carry-over from other donors' samples. CDR3 loop: CASGLVQGTAYNEQFF. In nucleotides, the CDR3 is TGTGCTAGTGGTTTGGTACAAGGTACGGCCTACAATGAGCAGTTCTTC.